The rows below give T cell receptor beta chains drawn from one sample of a study of OX40 agonist ivuxolimab in advanced cancers. Libraries were prepared by immunoSEQ multiplex PCR; TCRdb keeps only in-frame clonotypes and omits some of them. The sample has tens of thousands of clones, about nine tenths seen once. Sequencing used CD4+ or CD8+ T cells sorted from blood, obtained in a trial of the OX40 agonist ivuxolimab. Receptors originate from an adult with an advanced solid tumor such as melanoma, head and neck, liver or kidney cancer. CDR3s leave out the opening cysteine and the closing phenylalanine or tryptophan.

cdr3_length,j_call,v_call,cdr3_aa
15,TRBJ2-1,TRBV7-9,ASSGTEPGLAVNEQF
10,TRBJ1-5,TRBV6-6,ASKTGDQPQH
13,TRBJ1-4,TRBV27,ASSRRLATNEKLF
12,TRBJ2-3,TRBV7-3,ASSLGPGTDTQY
12,TRBJ2-5,TRBV6-6,ASVRDQIQETQY
13,TRBJ1-2,TRBV7-9,ASSHGQGLGHGYT
13,TRBJ2-5,TRBV5-1,ASSSDRGQVGTQY
14,TRBJ2-5,TRBV4-2,ASSQAIGTTQETQY
12,TRBJ2-7,TRBV10-2,ASSESQRTYEQY
15,TRBJ2-3,TRBV5-1,ASSSRPGQGAGDTQY
14,TRBJ1-1,TRBV7-8,ASSLAGQLPNTEAF
12,TRBJ1-1,TRBV7-2,ASSYGVGNTEAF
15,TRBJ2-1,TRBV19,ASSIGGTKSSYNEQF
13,TRBJ2-2,TRBV18,ASSPRREGDRELF
13,TRBJ2-5,TRBV10-3,AITDRGEGKETQY
11,TRBJ2-3,TRBV19,ASSIQGTDTQY
17,TRBJ1-5,TRBV5-6,ASSTRQGTIWSSNQPQH
15,TRBJ2-3,TRBV7-9,ASSPLGAGGPLVTQY
14,TRBJ2-1,TRBV28,ASSSLTLLVGDEQF
14,TRBJ2-3,TRBV27,ASSLLSLAGSDTQY
12,TRBJ2-5,TRBV11-2,ASSVRGGEETQY
13,TRBJ2-3,TRBV18,ASSATSLGTDTQY
12,TRBJ2-7,TRBV19,ASSSRAPGGEQY
11,TRBJ2-5,TRBV28,ASSRQGAETQY
12,TRBJ2-3,TRBV6-5,ASSRAGVTDTQY
11,TRBJ1-2,TRBV2,ASKSGTRVDYT
14,TRBJ2-7,TRBV11-3,ASSLDEASGDYEQY
11,TRBJ1-1,TRBV6-5,ASSYSLATEAF
15,TRBJ2-4,TRBV12-5,ASGMGLARKKDNIQY
14,TRBJ1-3,TRBV18,ASSPKIQGSGNTIY
12,TRBJ1-5,TRBV7-9,ASRVGQSNQPQH
17,TRBJ1-5,TRBV19,ASYFTGSRVFVSNQPQH
11,TRBJ1-1,TRBV14,ASSSTGAGEAF
11,TRBJ2-5,TRBV18,ASSPRDQETQY
13,TRBJ2-2,TRBV19,ASSSLAVNTGELF
12,TRBJ2-2,TRBV21-1,ASAVGLSTGELF
15,TRBJ1-1,TRBV11-2,ASSSQTGTGRDTEAF
12,TRBJ2-7,TRBV10-3,AISEGPASYEQY
12,TRBJ1-1,TRBV5-1,ASSLAGMVAEAF
15,TRBJ2-1,TRBV7-8,ASSLLTSGRSYNEQF
11,TRBJ2-7,TRBV6-1,ASSALNSYEQY